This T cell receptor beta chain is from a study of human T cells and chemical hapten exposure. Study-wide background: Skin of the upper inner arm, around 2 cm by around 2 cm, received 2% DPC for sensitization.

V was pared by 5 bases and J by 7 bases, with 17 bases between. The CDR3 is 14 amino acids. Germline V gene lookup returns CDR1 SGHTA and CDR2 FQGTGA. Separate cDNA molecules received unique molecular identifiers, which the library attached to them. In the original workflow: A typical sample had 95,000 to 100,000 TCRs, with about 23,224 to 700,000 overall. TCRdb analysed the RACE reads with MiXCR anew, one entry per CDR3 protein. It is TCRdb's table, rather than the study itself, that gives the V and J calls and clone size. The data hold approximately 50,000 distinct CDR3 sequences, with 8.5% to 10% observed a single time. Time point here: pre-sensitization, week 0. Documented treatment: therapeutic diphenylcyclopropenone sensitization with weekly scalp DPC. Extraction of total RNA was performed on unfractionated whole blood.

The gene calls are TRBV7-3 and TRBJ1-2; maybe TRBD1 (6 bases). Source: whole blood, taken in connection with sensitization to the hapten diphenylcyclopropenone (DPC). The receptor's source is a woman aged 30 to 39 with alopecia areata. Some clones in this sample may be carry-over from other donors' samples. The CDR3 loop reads CASSLTGGGVGYTF. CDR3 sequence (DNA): TGTGCCAGCAGCCTCACGGGGGGCGGGGTTGGCTACACCTTC.